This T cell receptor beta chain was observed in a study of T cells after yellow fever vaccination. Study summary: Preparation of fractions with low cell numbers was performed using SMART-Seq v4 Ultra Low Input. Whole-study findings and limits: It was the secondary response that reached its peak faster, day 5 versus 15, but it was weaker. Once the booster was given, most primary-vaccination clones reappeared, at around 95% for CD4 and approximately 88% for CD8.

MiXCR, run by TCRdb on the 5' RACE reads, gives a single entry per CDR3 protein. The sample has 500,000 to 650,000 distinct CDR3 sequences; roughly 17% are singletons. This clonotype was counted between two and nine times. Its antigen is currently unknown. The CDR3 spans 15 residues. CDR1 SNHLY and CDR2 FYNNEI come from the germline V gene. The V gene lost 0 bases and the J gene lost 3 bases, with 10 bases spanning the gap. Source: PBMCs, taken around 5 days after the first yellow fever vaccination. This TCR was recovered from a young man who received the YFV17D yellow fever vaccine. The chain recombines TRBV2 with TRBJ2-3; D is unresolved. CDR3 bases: TGTGCCAGCAGTGAAGCGCAGTTCGATACAGATACGCAGTATTTT. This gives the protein CASSEAQFDTDTQYF.